Included here is one T cell receptor beta chain sequence, with context. Its antigen is unidentified. The repertoire was sequenced with immunoSEQ multiplex PCR; TCRdb's copy has only in-frame clones and lacks some. The sample holds 180,000 or so clones; less than 90% are singletons and the top ten take 1.5% to 2%. This sample stems from a study of T cell responses to AZD1222 COVID-19 vaccine. About the research overall: Researchers grouped second doses given at about 4 or about 12 weeks into one pool. Study-wide points: Among those given AZD1222, only five or six were seropositive at baseline. Without day 14 samples, only post-peak T cell repertoires were studied.

The CDR3 runs 15 residues. V gave up 2 bases and J gave up 4 bases; unmatched junction bases: 4. Germline CDR1 and CDR2: SGHRS and YFSETQ. The clonotype comes from an adult in good health. The sample was peripheral blood, taken on day 0 of AZD1222 vaccination. The gene calls are TRBV5-1 and TRBJ2-1; 9 nucleotides align to TRBD1. CDR3 nucleotide sequence: TGCGCCAGCAGCTTCGGGACAGGGAGTTACAATGAGCAGTTCTTC. Amino acids: CASSFGTGSYNEQFF.